This passage covers 14 T cell receptor beta chains from one sample sequenced in a study of cytomegalovirus exposure and HLA in healthy donors. PCR used 60 Vbeta primers and 13 Jbeta primers. Only in-frame clones appear in the TCRdb table, and some are missing; sequencing was by immunoSEQ multiplex PCR. There are 130,000 to 150,000 clones in the sample; 80% to 85% occur only once, and less than 3.5% lies in the top ten. Specimen: PBMCs. These receptors all stem from a woman in her thirties in good health and CMV-seronegative.

This chain connects TRBV6-5 to TRBJ2-3, with a possible D match to TRBD2 (5 bases). Looked up from germline, CDR1 is MNHEY and CDR2 is SVGAGI. V shed 7 bases and J shed 6 bases, with 8 bases lying between them. This CDR3 is 11 amino acids long. CDR3: CASTRGDTQYF. In DNA, the CDR3 is TGTGCCAGCACCCGAGGGGATACGCAGTATTTT.

Notes on this clone: At one boundary the junction diverges from the germline segment, which might be a read error. The chain links TRBV6-6 to TRBJ2-5, with D possibly matching TRBD1 (6 bases). From germline, CDR1 is MNHNY and CDR2 SVGAGI (reference sequence). CDR3 length: 14 amino acids. CDR3 sequence (DNA): TGTGCCAGCAGTTTCCGGGACATGGGGGAGACCCGGTACTTC. Translation: CASSFRDMGETRYF.

J is TRBJ2-7 and V is TRBV6-6, with 7 bases lining up with TRBD1. After removal of 6 bases from V and 1 base from J, the junction contained 9 bases not matched to a gene. The CDR3 has 15 residues. Germline-derived CDR1 and CDR2 are MNHNY and SVGAGI (reference sequence). DNA for the CDR3: TGTGCCAGCAGGGACTTGGGACAGAGATCCTACGAGCAGTACTTC. It translates to CASRDLGQRSYEQYF.

The CDR3: CASSQGPHRQGWNTEAFF. The CDR3 bases are TGCGCCAGCAGCCAAGGCCCGCACCGACAGGGCTGGAACACTGAAGCTTTCTTT. V gene TRBV4-1 combines with J gene TRBJ1-1; 7 bases fit TRBD1. V lost 1 base to trimming and J lost 1 base; unmatched junction nucleotides: 12. CDR3 size: 18 residues. Germline V gene lookup returns CDR1 MGHRA and CDR2 YSYEKL.

This clone was found once. This sequence joins TRBV7-9 and TRBJ1-2, with D tentatively TRBD1 (5 bases). This CDR3 is 14 amino acids long. Germline V gene data show CDR1 as SEHNR and CDR2 as FQNEAQ (reference sequence). V dropped 5 bases and J dropped 6 bases, with 16 bases sitting between them. This CDR3 is CASSPPGLGNGYTF. The DNA for the CDR3 is TGTGCCAGCAGCCCCCCAGGGTTGGGGAATGGCTACACCTTC.

The rearrangement uses TRBV30 and TRBJ1-6; 7 bases align to TRBD1. Germline values: CDR1 GTSNPN, CDR2 SVGIG (reference sequence). V shed 0 bases, J shed 8 bases, and the junction held 13 bases outside the gene matches. This CDR3 contains 17 residues. CDR3 loop: CAWSVAAGGWGYSPLHF. The CDR3 nucleotides are TGTGCCTGGAGTGTAGCGGCAGGGGGTTGGGGATATTCACCCCTCCACTTT.

The chain couples TRBV9 to TRBJ1-6, with TRBD1 as a possible D gene (5 bases). The CDR3 totals 14 residues. V was trimmed by 2 bases and J by 5 bases, leaving 8 bases between them. Germline V gene data show CDR1 as SGDLS and CDR2 as YYNGEE. The CDR3 is CASSVGGHNSPLHF. In DNA, the CDR3 is TGTGCCAGCAGCGTGGGGGGTCATAATTCACCCCTCCACTTT.

This clone was seen more than once but under ten times. V usage is TRBV25-1 and J usage is TRBJ1-5; unclear D gene. V was pared by 0 bases and J by 2 bases, with 5 bases between. This CDR3 has 14 residues. The germline gives CDR1 MGHDK, CDR2 SYGVNS. CDR3 protein: CASSEYSGNQPQHF. For the CDR3, the DNA is TGTGCCAGCAGTGAATACTCGGGCAATCAGCCCCAGCATTTT. The full variable domain, with the rest looked up from reference TRBV25-1 and TRBJ1-5, is EADIYQTPRYLVIGTGKKITLECSQTMGHDKMYWYQQDPGMELHLIHYSYGVNSTEKGDLSSESTVSRIRTEHFPLTLESARPSHTSQYLCASSEYSGNQPQHFGDGTRLSIL.

The V call is TRBV10-3, the J call TRBJ1-1; D may be TRBD1 (6 bases). CDR1 and CDR2 (germline): ENHRY, SYGVKD. Trimming took off 11 bases at V and 3 bases at J, with 13 bases between the two ends. This CDR3 has 12 amino acids. The CDR3, as DNA: TGTGCCTCAGGGGCTGGGGACACTGAAGCTTTCTTT. Its protein is CASGAGDTEAFF.

V is TRBV21-1 and J is TRBJ2-7; the table names TRBD1, a call not compared with the DNA. TRBV21-1 is a known pseudogene. CDR3 length equals 14 residues. This CDR3 reads CASSKRKGDYEQYF. In DNA form, the CDR3 reads TGTGCCAGCAGCAAAAGAAAGGGGGACTACGAGCAGTACTTC.

The V gene is TRBV6-1, the J gene TRBJ1-2; D unclear. This CDR3 comprises 14 residues. Germline V gene data show CDR1 as MNHNS and CDR2 as SASEGT. Trimming shortened V by 1 base and J by 1 base, and 7 bases separated the two germline ends. The CDR3 sequence is CASSEVGSNYGYTF. CDR3 coding DNA: TGTGCCAGCAGTGAAGTTGGGAGTAACTATGGCTACACCTTC.

In its sample, this clone was seen a few times. This chain joins TRBV5-1 and TRBJ2-7, with D perhaps matching TRBD2 (6 bases). The CDR3 is made up of 14 amino acids. Per germline, CDR1 SGHRS and CDR2 YFSETQ. Trimming left V 1 base short and J 2 bases short, with 10 bases between. The CDR3 sequence is CASSLSSGPYEQYF. CDR3 DNA sequence: TGCGCCAGCAGCTTGAGTAGCGGACCCTACGAGCAGTACTTC.

The rearrangement links TRBV5-4 to TRBJ1-1, with D perhaps TRBD1 (6 bases). This CDR3 comprises 16 residues. Germline CDR1 is SGHNT and CDR2 is YYREEE (reference sequence). The germline V and J ends were trimmed by 4 bases and 5 bases, with 21 bases remaining between them. CDR3 sequence (DNA): TGTGCCAGCAGCCTCGGGCCAGGGGAGTGGGGTACTGAAGCTTTCTTT. Protein sequence: CASSLGPGEWGTEAFF.

The gene calls are TRBV2 and TRBJ2-7, with D hard to call. Germline V gives CDR1 SNHLY, CDR2 FYNNEI. This CDR3 is built from 11 residues. Trimming shortened V by 4 bases and J by 7 bases, and 8 bases separated the two germline ends. The CDR3 bases are TGTGCCAGCAGTGTACGGGTGGAGCAGTACTTC. As protein: CASSVRVEQYF.